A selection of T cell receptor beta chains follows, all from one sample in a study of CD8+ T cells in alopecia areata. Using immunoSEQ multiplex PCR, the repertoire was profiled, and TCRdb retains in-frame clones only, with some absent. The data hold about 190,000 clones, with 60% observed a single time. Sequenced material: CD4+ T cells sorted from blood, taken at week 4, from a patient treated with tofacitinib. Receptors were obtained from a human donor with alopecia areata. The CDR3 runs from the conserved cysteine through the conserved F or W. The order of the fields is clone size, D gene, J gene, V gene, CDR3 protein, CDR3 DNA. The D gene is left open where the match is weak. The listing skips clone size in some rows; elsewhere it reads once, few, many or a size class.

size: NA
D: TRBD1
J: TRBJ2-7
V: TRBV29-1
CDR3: CSAQTGGSYEQYF
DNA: TGCAGCGCCCAGACAGGGGGATCCTACGAGCAGTACTTC

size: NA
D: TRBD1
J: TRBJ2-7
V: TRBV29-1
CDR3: CSVDMTGGNEQYF
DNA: TGCAGCGTTGATATGACAGGGGGTAACGAGCAGTACTTC

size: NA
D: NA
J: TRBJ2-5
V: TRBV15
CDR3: CATSGQAQETQYF
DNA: TGTGCCACCAGCGGCCAAGCTCAAGAGACCCAGTACTTC

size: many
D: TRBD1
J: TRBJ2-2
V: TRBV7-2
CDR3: CASSTGTALNTGELFF
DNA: TGTGCCAGCAGCACGGGGACAGCCCTGAACACCGGGGAGCTGTTTTTT

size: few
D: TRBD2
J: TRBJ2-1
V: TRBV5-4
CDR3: CASSPPSGRSSYNEQFF
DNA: TGTGCCAGCAGCCCACCTAGCGGTAGGAGCTCCTACAATGAGCAGTTCTTC

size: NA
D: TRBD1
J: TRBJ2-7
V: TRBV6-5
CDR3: CASRRQGYEQYF
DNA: TGTGCCAGCAGAAGACAGGGATACGAGCAGTACTTC

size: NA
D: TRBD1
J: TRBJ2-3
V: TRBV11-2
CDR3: CASSFDRVSDTQYF
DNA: TGTGCCAGCAGCTTCGACAGGGTCTCAGATACGCAGTATTTT

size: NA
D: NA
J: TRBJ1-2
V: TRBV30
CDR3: CAWEPGYFGYTF
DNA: TGTGCCTGGGAGCCTGGTTACTTTGGCTACACCTTC

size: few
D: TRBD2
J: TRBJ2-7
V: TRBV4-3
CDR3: CASSQISSGGSYEQYF
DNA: TGCGCCAGCAGCCAAATCTCTAGCGGGGGTTCCTACGAGCAGTACTTC

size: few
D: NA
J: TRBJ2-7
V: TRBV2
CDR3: CASSGLFGVSYEQYF
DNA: TGTGCCAGCAGTGGGCTTTTTGGGGTATCCTACGAGCAGTACTTC

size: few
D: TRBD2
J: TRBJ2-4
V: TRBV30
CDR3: CAWRTAGAGRAWYF
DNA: TGTGCCTGGAGGACTGCGGGCGCGGGGAGGGCGTGGTACTTC

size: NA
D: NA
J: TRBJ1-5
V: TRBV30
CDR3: CAWSPAHNQPQHF
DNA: TGTGCCTGGAGTCCTGCCCACAATCAGCCCCAGCATTTT

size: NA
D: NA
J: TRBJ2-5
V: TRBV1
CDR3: CTSSPRTSGSPETQYF
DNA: TGCACCAGCAGCCCCCGGACTAGCGGGAGTCCAGAGACCCAGTACTTC

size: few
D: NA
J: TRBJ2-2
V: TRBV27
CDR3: CASTNTGELFF
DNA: TGTGCCAGCACGAACACCGGGGAGCTGTTTTTT

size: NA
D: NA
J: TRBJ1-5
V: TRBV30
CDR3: CAWSAGNQPQHF
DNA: TGTGCCTGGAGTGCGGGGAATCAGCCCCAGCATTTT

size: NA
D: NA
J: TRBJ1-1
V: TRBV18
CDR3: CASSPPRGPGDTEAFF
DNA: TGTGCCAGCTCACCACCTAGGGGCCCCGGGGACACTGAAGCTTTCTTT

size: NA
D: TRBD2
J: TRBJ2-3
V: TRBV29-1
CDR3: CSVEYLLGTSGSIDTQYF
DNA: TGCAGCGTTGAATACCTCCTCGGGACTAGCGGGAGTATAGATACGCAGTATTTT

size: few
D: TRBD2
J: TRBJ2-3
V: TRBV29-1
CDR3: CSATLLALTDTQYF
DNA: TGCAGCGCCACGCTACTAGCGCTCACAGATACGCAGTATTTT

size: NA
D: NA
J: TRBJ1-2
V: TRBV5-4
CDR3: CASSLTGTNGYTF
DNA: TGTGCCAGCAGCTTGACAGGGACGAATGGCTACACCTTC

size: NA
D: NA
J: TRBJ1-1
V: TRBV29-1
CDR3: CSVRPRLFGGTEAFF
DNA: TGCAGCGTCCGACCTCGCCTCTTTGGGGGGACTGAAGCTTTCTTT

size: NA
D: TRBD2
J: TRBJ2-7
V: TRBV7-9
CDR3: CASSLGSGRTYEQYF
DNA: TGTGCCAGCAGCTTAGGCAGCGGGAGGACCTACGAGCAGTACTTC

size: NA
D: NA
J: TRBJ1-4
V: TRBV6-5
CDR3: CASKPQETNEKLFF
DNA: TGTGCCAGCAAGCCACAGGAAACTAATGAAAAACTGTTTTTT

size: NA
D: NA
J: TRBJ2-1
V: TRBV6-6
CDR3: CASRHQSVNEQFF
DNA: TGTGCCAGCAGACACCAGAGTGTTAATGAGCAGTTCTTC

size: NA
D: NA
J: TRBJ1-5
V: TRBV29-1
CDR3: CSAGDGHQPQHF
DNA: TGCAGCGCTGGGGACGGACATCAGCCCCAGCATTTT

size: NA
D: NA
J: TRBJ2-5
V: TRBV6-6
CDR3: CASRGASAQETQYF
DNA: TGTGCCAGCAGGGGGGCTAGCGCCCAAGAGACCCAGTACTTC

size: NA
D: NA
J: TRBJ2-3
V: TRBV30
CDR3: CAWRYHASTDTQYF
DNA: TGTGCCTGGAGATATCATGCTAGCACAGATACGCAGTATTTT

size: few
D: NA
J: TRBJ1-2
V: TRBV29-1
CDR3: CSVQGQRGYGYTF
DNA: TGCAGCGTTCAAGGACAGCGGGGCTATGGCTACACCTTC

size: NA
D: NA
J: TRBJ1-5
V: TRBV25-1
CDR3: CASSEYGSPKPQHF
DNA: TGTGCCAGCAGTGAATACGGCTCCCCAAAGCCCCAGCATTTT

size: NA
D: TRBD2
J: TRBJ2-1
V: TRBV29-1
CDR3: CSVGRNNEQFF
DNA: TGCAGCGTCGGGAGGAACAATGAGCAGTTCTTC

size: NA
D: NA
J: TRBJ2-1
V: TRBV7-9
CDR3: CARSGFYNEQFF
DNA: TGTGCCAGATCTGGATTCTACAATGAGCAGTTCTTC

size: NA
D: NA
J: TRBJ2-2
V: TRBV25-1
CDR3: CASSRWMVGDTGELFF
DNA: TGTGCCAGCAGTAGGTGGATGGTGGGGGACACCGGGGAGCTGTTTTTT

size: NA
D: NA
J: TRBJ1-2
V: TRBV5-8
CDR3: CASSPLLRNYGYTF
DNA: TGTGCCAGCAGCCCCCTCCTTAGGAACTATGGCTACACCTTC

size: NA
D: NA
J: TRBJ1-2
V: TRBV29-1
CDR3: CSVVGVDGYTF
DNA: TGCAGCGTTGTCGGGGTGGATGGCTACACCTTC

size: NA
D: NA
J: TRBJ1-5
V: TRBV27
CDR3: CASSLQPQHF
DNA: TGTGCCAGCAGTTTACAGCCCCAGCATTTT

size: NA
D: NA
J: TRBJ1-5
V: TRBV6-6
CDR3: CASSPLAVQPQHF
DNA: TGTGCCAGCAGTCCGCTGGCAGTCCAGCCCCAGCATTTT

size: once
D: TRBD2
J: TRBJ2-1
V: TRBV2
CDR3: CASRESGRSSYNEQFF
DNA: TGTGCCAGCAGAGAAAGCGGGAGGAGCTCCTACAATGAGCAGTTCTTC

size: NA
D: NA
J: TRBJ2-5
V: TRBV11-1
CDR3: CASSQMVTQYF
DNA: TGTGCCAGCAGTCAAATGGTTACCCAGTACTTC

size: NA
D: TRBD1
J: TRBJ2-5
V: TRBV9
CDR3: CASSSDSGTGGKTQYF
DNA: TGTGCCAGCAGTTCCGACTCCGGGACAGGAGGAAAGACCCAGTACTTC

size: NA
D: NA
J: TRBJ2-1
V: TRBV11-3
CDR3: CASSFDSRAPGSNEQFF
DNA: TGTGCCAGCAGCTTTGATAGTCGCGCGCCTGGATCGAATGAGCAGTTCTTC

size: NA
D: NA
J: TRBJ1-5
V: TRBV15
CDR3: CATSRDGSNQPQHF
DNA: TGTGCCACCAGCAGAGACGGAAGCAATCAGCCCCAGCATTTT

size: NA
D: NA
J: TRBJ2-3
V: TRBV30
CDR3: CAWGRASARTDTQYF
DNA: TGTGCCTGGGGACGGGCTAGCGCCCGCACAGATACGCAGTATTTT

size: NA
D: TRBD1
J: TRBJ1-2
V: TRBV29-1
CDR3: CSVRTGNYGYTF
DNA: TGCAGCGTAAGGACAGGGAACTATGGCTACACCTTC

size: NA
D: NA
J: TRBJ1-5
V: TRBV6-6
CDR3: CASSYSESRVHQPQHF
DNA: TGTGCCAGCAGTTACTCGGAATCCAGGGTCCACCAGCCCCAGCATTTT

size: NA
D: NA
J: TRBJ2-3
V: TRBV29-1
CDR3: CSVEALGQYTQYF
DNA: TGCAGCGTTGAAGCTCTCGGACAATATACGCAGTATTTT

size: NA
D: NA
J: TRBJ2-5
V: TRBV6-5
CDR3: CASTTRWKESETQYF
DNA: TGTGCCAGCACCACCAGGTGGAAGGAATCAGAGACCCAGTACTTC

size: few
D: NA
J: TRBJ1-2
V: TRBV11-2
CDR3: CASSLAGPNYGYTF
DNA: TGTGCCAGCAGCTTAGCGGGGCCTAACTATGGCTACACCTTC

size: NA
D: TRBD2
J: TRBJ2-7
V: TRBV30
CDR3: CAWSVRGGYEQYF
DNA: TGTGCCTGGAGTGTACGCGGGGGCTACGAGCAGTACTTC

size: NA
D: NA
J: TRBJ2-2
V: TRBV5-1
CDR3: CASSRQNLNTGELFF
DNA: TGCGCCAGCAGCCGACAGAACTTAAACACCGGGGAGCTGTTTTTT

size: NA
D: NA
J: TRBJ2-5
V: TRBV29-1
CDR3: CSVEDGTQYF
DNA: TGCAGCGTTGAAGATGGGACCCAGTACTTC

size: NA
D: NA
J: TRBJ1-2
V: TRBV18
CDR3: CASSPLPGPEYGYTF
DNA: TGTGCCAGCTCACCACTTCCGGGACCAGAGTATGGCTACACCTTC

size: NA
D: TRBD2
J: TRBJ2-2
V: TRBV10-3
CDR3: CAITGSGTSNTGELFF
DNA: TGTGCCATCACGGGTAGCGGGACATCGAACACCGGGGAGCTGTTTTTT

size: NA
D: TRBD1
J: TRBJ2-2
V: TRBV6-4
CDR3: CASSSGTGDTGELFF
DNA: TGTGCCAGCAGTTCCGGGACAGGGGATACCGGGGAGCTGTTTTTT

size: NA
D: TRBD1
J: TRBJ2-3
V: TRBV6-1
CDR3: CASSRTGDTQYF
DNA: TGTGCCAGCAGTAGGACAGGGGATACGCAGTATTTT

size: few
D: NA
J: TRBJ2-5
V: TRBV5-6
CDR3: CASTLGGRVQETQYF
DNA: TGTGCCAGCACCCTCGGGGGGCGCGTCCAAGAGACCCAGTACTTC

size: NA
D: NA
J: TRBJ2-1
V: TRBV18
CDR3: CASSPSGRRSYNEQFF
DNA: TGTGCCAGCTCACCATCAGGGCGAAGGTCCTACAATGAGCAGTTCTTC